The next 19 T cell receptor beta chains were all read from a single sample in a study of blood T cells in healthy people across ages. Through a sample-barcoded 5' primer and a J-beta primer mix, a second PCR was run for roughly 7 to 12 cycles. TCRdb recomputed calls from the 5' RACE reads with MiXCR, one row per CDR3 protein. The table records about 1.5 million distinct CDR3 sequences, approximately 43% of them present only once. Sample: blood. These receptors all stem from a woman aged 18-35 years in good health.

The chain has TRBV15 and TRBJ1-2; weak D call: TRBD1 (5 bases). The V and J ends lost 3 bases and 4 bases respectively, with 9 bases between them. CDR1 is LNHNV, CDR2 YYDKDF, per germline (reference sequence). The CDR3 spans 13 residues. The CDR3 nucleotides read TGTGCCACCAGCAGTGGTCAGGGCTATGGCTACACCTTC. This gives the protein CATSSGQGYGYTF.

The DNA of the CDR3 is TGTGCCAGCAGCTTAAGAGAACGGGAGACCCAGTACTTC. It encodes CASSLRERETQYF. J is TRBJ2-5 and V is TRBV7-2; D not certain. Germline V gene sequence: CDR1 SGHTA, CDR2 FQGNSA. The CDR3 length is 13 residues. V shed 2 bases and J shed 5 bases, with 9 bases lying between them.

The rearrangement uses TRBV6-5 and TRBJ1-6; 9 bases are shared with TRBD1. Looked up from germline, CDR1 is MNHEY and CDR2 is SVGAGI. After removal of 0 bases from V and 8 bases from J, the junction contained 5 bases not matched to a gene. The CDR3 has 16 amino acids. CDR3 sequence (DNA): TGTGCCAGCAGTTACTCGGGGACAGGGATCCATTCACCCCTCCACTTT. Its protein is CASSYSGTGIHSPLHF.

Many counts were recorded for this clonotype. V and J are TRBV12-3 or TRBV12-4 and TRBJ2-1; 9 bases are shared with TRBD2. V was clipped by 6 bases and J by 1 base; unmatched bases: 7. This CDR3 spans 16 amino acids. The CDR3 loop is CASSLLAGISYNEQFF. CDR3 coding DNA: TGTGCCAGCAGCCTCCTAGCGGGAATATCCTACAATGAGCAGTTCTTC.

In DNA, the CDR3 is TGTGCCAGCAGTCACAGGGATCTAGCGGGGGCCTACAATGAGCAGTTCTTC. Its protein is CASSHRDLAGAYNEQFF. The chain combines TRBV28 with TRBJ2-1, with TRBD2 identical over 10 bases. The CDR3 has 17 residues. V trimming: 5 bases; J trimming: 2 bases; junction bases outside the gene matches: 9. The germline V gene encodes CDR1 MDHEN and CDR2 SYDVKM.

J is TRBJ1-1 and V is TRBV10-3, with TRBD1 matching over 8 bases. Germline CDR1 and CDR2: ENHRY and SYGVKD. The CDR3 runs to 14 residues. The J segment lost 8 bases and the V segment lost 5 bases, leaving 10 bases of the junction unmatched. The CDR3 nucleotides read TGTGCCATCAGTACTGGGGCAGGGGGCACGGAAGCTTTCTTT. As protein: CAISTGAGGTEAFF.

DNA for the CDR3: TGTGCCTGGAGCACTAGCGGGGGTCCCTACAATGAGCAGTTCTTC. This translates into CAWSTSGGPYNEQFF. The rearrangement uses TRBV30 and TRBJ2-1; 11 bases map to TRBD2. V lost 3 bases, J lost 2 bases, and 3 bases stayed unmatched. CDR3 length equals 15 residues. Germline V gene data show CDR1 as GTSNPN and CDR2 as SVGIG (reference sequence).

The chain is built from TRBV29-1 and TRBJ2-1; a possible D gene is TRBD2 (6 bases). CDR3 length: 16 residues. From germline, CDR1 is SQVTM and CDR2 ANQGSEA. The V end was cut by 3 bases, the J end by 0 bases, with 15 bases between. Here the CDR3 reads CSVDQNRGGSYNEQFF. CDR3 DNA sequence: TGCAGCGTTGACCAAAACCGGGGAGGCTCCTACAATGAGCAGTTCTTC.

The rearrangement joins TRBV12-3 or TRBV12-4 to TRBJ1-2; D gene unclear. V dropped 3 bases and J dropped 4 bases, with 12 bases sitting between them. CDR3 size: 14 residues. CDR3 region: CASSFDEEGYGYTF. The CDR3 region has the DNA TGTGCCAGCAGTTTCGACGAGGAGGGCTATGGCTACACCTTC.

At least ten counts were recorded for this clonotype. The chain carries TRBV3-1 and TRBJ2-5; D gene unclear. This CDR3 has 12 amino acids. Looked up from germline, CDR1 is LGHDT and CDR2 is YNNKEL (reference sequence). The V end lost 3 bases, the J end lost 1 base, and 3 bases lay between the germline ends. For the CDR3, the DNA is TGTGCCAGCAGCCACCTCCAAGAGACCCAGTACTTC. Translation gives CASSHLQETQYF.

V usage is TRBV18 and J usage is TRBJ2-1; possible D gene TRBD2, 6 bases. The CDR3 consists of 15 residues. V was pared by 6 bases and J by 7 bases, with 19 bases between. Germline V gives CDR1 KGHSH, CDR2 LQKENI. The CDR3, as DNA: TGTGCCAGCTCTCTAAGGCCCAGGGAGGTTAATGAGCAGTTCTTC. It is translated as CASSLRPREVNEQFF.

The rearrangement uses TRBV20-1 and TRBJ2-3; TRBD2 aligns across 13 bases. Germline values: CDR1 DFQATT, CDR2 SNEGSKA (reference sequence). CDR3 size: 15 residues. V gave up 5 bases and J gave up 2 bases; unmatched junction bases: 4. Here the CDR3 reads CSAVGTSGNTDTQYF. Here the CDR3 DNA reads TGCAGTGCTGTGGGGACTAGCGGGAACACAGATACGCAGTATTTT.

This chain connects TRBV29-1 to TRBJ2-1, with D unresolved. The J call could be wrong; TRBJ2-7 is a better fit for the DNA end. This CDR3 comprises 13 residues. Germline loops: CDR1 SQVTM, CDR2 ANQGSEA. The CDR3 spells CSVTQDAYNEQYF. The CDR3 bases are TGCAGCGTCACCCAGGACGCCTACAATGAGCAGTACTTC.

The V gene is TRBV5-5, the J gene TRBJ1-2; 11 bases line up with TRBD1. This CDR3 is 13 amino acids long. Germline V lookup: CDR1 SGHKS, CDR2 YYEKEE (reference sequence). Germline trimming cut 3 bases from V and 8 bases from J; bases unmatched to any gene: 3. The CDR3 sequence: CASSWTGGEGYTF. The CDR3 nucleotides read TGTGCCAGCAGCTGGACAGGGGGCGAAGGCTACACCTTC.

This sequence joins TRBV12-3 or TRBV12-4 and TRBJ1-2; no firm D call. The CDR3 is made up of 13 amino acids. V was shortened by 6 bases and J by 0 bases, with 8 bases between the two germline ends. The CDR3 is CASRGGSNYGYTF. In DNA, the CDR3 is TGTGCCAGCAGGGGCGGATCTAACTATGGCTACACCTTC.

This clonotype came up a few times. This rearrangement joins TRBV6-5 to TRBJ2-1; 8 positions agree with TRBD2. Trimming took 1 base from V and 4 from J; bases not matched to a gene: 6. The CDR3 runs 16 residues. Germline V lookup: CDR1 MNHEY, CDR2 SVGAGI. The CDR3 region is CASSYFGRGPYNEQFF. DNA of the CDR3: TGTGCCAGCAGTTACTTCGGGAGGGGCCCGTACAATGAGCAGTTCTTC.

V and J are TRBV12-5 and TRBJ2-1, with 7 bases matching TRBD1. Gene TRBJ2-7 matches the end of the DNA better, so the J call may be wrong. Germline V gene data show CDR1 as LGHNT and CDR2 as FRNRAP. This CDR3 region has 16 residues. CDR3 sequence reads: CASGLVPGGFYNEQYF. The CDR3 DNA sequence: TGTGCTAGTGGTTTGGTACCAGGGGGTTTCTACAATGAGCAGTACTTC.

The rearrangement uses TRBV12-3 or TRBV12-4 and TRBJ1-5; the D is unclear. CDR3 length: 15 residues. V lost 2 bases and J 2 bases, leaving 10 bases between the germline ends. CDR3 protein: CASSLIGLGNQPQHF. The DNA of the CDR3 is TGTGCCAGCAGTTTAATCGGTTTAGGCAATCAGCCCCAGCATTTT.

Concerning this clonotype itself: A read error may account for a junction end that differs from germline. The chain employs TRBV7-2 and TRBJ2-1, with D tentatively TRBD2 (6 bases). The DNA end favors TRBJ2-7, so the J call may be wrong. The CDR3 length is 16 residues. Germline CDR1 reads SGHTA; CDR2 reads FQGNSA. CDR3 in amino acids: CASSLGSGSSYNEQYF. DNA for the CDR3: TGCGCCAGCAGCTTGGGCTCCGGGAGTTCCTACAATGAGCAGTACTTC.